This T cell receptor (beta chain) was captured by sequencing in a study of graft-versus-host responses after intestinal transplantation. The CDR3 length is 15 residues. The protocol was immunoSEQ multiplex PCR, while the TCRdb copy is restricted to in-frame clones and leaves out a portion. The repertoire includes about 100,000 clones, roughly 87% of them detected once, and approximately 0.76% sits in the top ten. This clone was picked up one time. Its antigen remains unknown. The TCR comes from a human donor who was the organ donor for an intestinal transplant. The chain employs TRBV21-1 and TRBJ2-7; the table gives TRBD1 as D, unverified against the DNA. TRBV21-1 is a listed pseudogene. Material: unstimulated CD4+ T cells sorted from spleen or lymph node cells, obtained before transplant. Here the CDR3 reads CASSETDRGIDEQYF. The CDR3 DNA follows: TGTGCCAGCAGCGAGACGGACAGGGGGATCGACGAGCAGTACTTC.